Given below is one TCR beta chain in context. Per the original data handling: Using reference gene primer amplification, nucleated cell counts were estimated. The protocol was immunoSEQ multiplex PCR, while the TCRdb copy is restricted to in-frame clones and leaves out a portion. V and J calls and clone size are those listed in that table; D and trimming were worked out from the DNA. The sample carries around 250,000 clones, approximately 79% recorded once. This record belongs to a study of blood T cell repertoires in COVID-19. Study information: Nucleic acid was either cDNA or gDNA, and it came from T cells, B-cell-depleted T cells, or PBMCs.

The study recruited people aged 18 to 89 years across roughly 23 US areas. The material sequenced was PBMCs or T cells enriched from blood (not recorded which). The sequence came from a man between 25 and 39 years old with acute COVID-19.

The CDR3 loop is CASSQEVASGLNNEQFF. CDR3 nucleotide sequence: TGCGCCAGCAGCCAAGAGGTGGCCAGCGGGCTGAACAATGAGCAGTTCTTC. This chain joins TRBV4-3 and TRBJ2-1; D possibly corresponds to TRBD2 (6 bases). The CDR3 contains 17 residues. Trimming pared 0 bases from V and 5 bases from J, leaving 17 bases between. Germline CDR1 LGHNA, CDR2 YSLEER.